This T cell receptor beta chain was observed in a study of blood T cells in healthy people across ages. A J-beta primer mix and a sample-barcoded 5' primer were used in a second PCR of roughly 6 to 12 cycles. Researchers report that a template-switch adaptor with 12 random nucleotides tagged each cDNA molecule. In TCRdb, the 5' RACE reads were re-called with MiXCR into one record per CDR3 protein. The data contain about 1.4 million distinct CDR3 sequences, roughly 64% of them singletons. The germline V gene has CDR1 SNHLY and CDR2 FYNNEI. The CDR3 extends over 14 amino acids. V dropped 7 bases and J dropped 2 bases, with 14 bases sitting between them.

The chain links TRBV2 to TRBJ2-5, with a tentative D call TRBD2 (6 bases). This sequence originates from a man aged 18 to 29 in good health. The specimen sequenced was blood. The CDR3 sequence: CASNRLVSQETQYF. In nucleotides, the CDR3 is TGTGCCAGCAACAGACTAGTCTCTCAAGAGACCCAGTACTTC. The full variable domain, in which reference TRBV2 and TRBJ2-5 provide the parts outside the CDR3, is EPEVTQTPSHQVTQMGQEVILRCVPISNHLYFYWYRQILGQKVEFLVSFYNNEISEKSEIFDDQFSVERPDGSNFTLKIRSTKLEDSAMYFCASNRLVSQETQYFGPGTRLLVL.